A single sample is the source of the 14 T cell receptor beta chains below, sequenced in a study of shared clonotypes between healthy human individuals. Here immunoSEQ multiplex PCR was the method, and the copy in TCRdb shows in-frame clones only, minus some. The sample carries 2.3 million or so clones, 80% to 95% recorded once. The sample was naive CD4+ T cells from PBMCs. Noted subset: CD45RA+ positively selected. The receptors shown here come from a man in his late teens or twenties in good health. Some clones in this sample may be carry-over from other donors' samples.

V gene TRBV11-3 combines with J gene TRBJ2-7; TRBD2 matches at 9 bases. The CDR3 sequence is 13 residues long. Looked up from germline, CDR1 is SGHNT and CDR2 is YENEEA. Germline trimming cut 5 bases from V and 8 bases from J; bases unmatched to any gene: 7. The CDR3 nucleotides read TGTGCCAGCAGCCATAGCGGGAGCTTTCAGCAGTACTTC. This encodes CASSHSGSFQQYF.

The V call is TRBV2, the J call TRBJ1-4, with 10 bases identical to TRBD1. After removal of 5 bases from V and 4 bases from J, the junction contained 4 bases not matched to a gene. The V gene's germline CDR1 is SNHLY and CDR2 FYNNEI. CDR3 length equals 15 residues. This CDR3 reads CASSFRDRGNEKLFF. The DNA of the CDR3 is TGTGCCAGCAGTTTTAGGGACAGGGGTAATGAAAAACTGTTTTTT.

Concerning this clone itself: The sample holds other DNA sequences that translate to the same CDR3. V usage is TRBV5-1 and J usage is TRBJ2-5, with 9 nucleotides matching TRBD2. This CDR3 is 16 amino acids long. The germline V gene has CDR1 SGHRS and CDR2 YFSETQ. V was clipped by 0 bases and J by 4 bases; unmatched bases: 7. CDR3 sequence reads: CASSLGVAGAGETQYF. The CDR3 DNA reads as TGCGCCAGCAGCTTGGGAGTAGCGGGAGCGGGAGAGACCCAGTACTTC.

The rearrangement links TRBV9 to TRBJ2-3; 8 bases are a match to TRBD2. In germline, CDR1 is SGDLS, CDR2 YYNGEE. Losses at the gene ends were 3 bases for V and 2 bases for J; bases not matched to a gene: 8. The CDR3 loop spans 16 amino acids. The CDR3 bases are TGTGCCAGCAGCGGCAAGCGGGAGTATGCCACAGATACGCAGTATTTT. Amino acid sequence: CASSGKREYATDTQYF.

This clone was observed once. This chain's CDR3 is CASSIRTSDTGELFF. The DNA of the CDR3 is TGTGCCAGTAGTATCCGGACGTCGGACACCGGGGAGCTGTTTTTT. The chain joins TRBV19 to TRBJ2-2, with D unresolved. CDR1 LNHDA and CDR2 SQIVND come from the germline V gene (reference sequence). The V gene lost 3 bases and the J gene lost 3 bases, with 11 bases spanning the gap. The CDR3 has 15 amino acids.

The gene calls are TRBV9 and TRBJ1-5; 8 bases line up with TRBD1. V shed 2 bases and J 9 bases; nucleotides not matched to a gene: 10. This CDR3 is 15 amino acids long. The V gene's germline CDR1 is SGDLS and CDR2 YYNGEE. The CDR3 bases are TGTGCCAGCAGCGTCCGGGACAGGTGGGCCGCGCCCCAGCATTTT. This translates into CASSVRDRWAAPQHF. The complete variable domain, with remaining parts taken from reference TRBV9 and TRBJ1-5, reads DSGVTQTPKHLITATGQRVTLRCSPRSGDLSVYWYQQSLDQGLQFLIQYYNGEERAKGNILERFSAQQFPDLHSELNLSSLELGDSALYFCASSVRDRWAAPQHFGDGTRLSIL.

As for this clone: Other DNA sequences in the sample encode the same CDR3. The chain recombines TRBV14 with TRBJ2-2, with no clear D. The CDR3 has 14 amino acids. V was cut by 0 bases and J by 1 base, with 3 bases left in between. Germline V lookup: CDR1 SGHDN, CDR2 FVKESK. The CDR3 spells CASSQDLNTGELFF. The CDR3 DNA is TGTGCCAGCAGCCAAGATTTGAACACCGGGGAGCTGTTTTTT.

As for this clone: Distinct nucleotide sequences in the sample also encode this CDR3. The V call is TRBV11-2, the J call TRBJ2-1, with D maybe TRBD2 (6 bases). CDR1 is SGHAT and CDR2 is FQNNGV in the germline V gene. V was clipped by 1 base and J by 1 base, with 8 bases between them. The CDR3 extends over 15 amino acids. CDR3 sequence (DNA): TGTGCCAGCAGCTTAGGACTAGGTTCCTACAATGAGCAGTTCTTC. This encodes CASSLGLGSYNEQFF.

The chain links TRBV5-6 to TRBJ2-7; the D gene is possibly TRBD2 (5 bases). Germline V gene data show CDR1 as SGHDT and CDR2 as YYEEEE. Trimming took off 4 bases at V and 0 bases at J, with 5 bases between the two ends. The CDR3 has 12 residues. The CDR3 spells CASSGSSYEQYF. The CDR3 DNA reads TGTGCCAGCAGCGGGAGCTCCTACGAGCAGTACTTC.

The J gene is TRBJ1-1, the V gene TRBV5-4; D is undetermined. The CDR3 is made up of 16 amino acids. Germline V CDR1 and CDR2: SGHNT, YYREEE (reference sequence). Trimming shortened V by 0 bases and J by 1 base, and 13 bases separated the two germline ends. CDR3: CASSLGLRTPNTEAFF. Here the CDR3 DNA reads TGTGCCAGCAGCTTGGGCTTACGGACCCCGAACACTGAAGCTTTCTTT. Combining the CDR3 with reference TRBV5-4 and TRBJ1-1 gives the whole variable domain ETGVTQSPTHLIKTRGQQVTLRCSSQSGHNTVSWYQQALGQGPQFIFQYYREEENGRGNFPPRFSGLQFPNYSSELNVNALELDDSALYLCASSLGLRTPNTEAFFGQGTRLTVV.

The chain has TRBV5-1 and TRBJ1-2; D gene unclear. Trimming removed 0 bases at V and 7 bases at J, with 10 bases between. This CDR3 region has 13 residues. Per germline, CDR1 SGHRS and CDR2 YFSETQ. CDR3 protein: CASSLVLPGGYTF. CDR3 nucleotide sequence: TGCGCCAGCAGCTTGGTTCTCCCAGGTGGCTACACCTTC.

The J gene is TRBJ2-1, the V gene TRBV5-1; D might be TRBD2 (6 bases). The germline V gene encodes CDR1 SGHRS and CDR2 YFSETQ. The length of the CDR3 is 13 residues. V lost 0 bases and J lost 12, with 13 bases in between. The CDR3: CASSLAWRGAQFF. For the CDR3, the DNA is TGCGCCAGCAGCTTGGCCTGGAGGGGTGCGCAGTTCTTC.

CDR3 nucleotide sequence: TGTGCCAGCAAGGCCGGGGCCGACTTATTCTACGAGCAGTACTTC. It translates to CASKAGADLFYEQYF. The chain couples TRBV2 to TRBJ2-7; either TRBD1 or TRBD2 may fit D (5 bases each). This CDR3 is built from 15 residues. Trimming cost V 7 bases and J 3 bases, with 19 bases left between them. Germline V gene lookup returns CDR1 SNHLY and CDR2 FYNNEI.

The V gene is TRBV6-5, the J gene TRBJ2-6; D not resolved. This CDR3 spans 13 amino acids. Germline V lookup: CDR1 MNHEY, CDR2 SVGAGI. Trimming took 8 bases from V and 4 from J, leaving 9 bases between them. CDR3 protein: CASSVKGANVLTF. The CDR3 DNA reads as TGTGCCAGCTCCGTGAAAGGGGCCAACGTCCTGACTTTC.